These T cell receptor beta chains were read from a single sample in a study of T cell changes during pregnancy in multiple sclerosis. Clones were sequenced by immunoSEQ multiplex PCR, and TCRdb holds only the in-frame ones, with some missing. The sample has around 69,000 clones, approximately 90% seen once. The sample in question was peripheral blood, obtained in the second trimester of pregnancy. These receptors all come from a female donor in good health, enrolled as a control in a pregnancy study. The CDR3 runs from the conserved cysteine through the conserved F or W. A D gene is named only where the DNA matches it firmly. The size field is filled for only some rows; it gives once, few, many or a size class.

v_call,d_call,j_call,clone_size,cdr3_nt,cdr3_aa
TRBV28,.,TRBJ1-2,.,TGTGCCAGCAGTTCCAGCTATGGCTACACCTTC,CASSSSYGYTF
TRBV7-9,TRBD1,TRBJ1-1,once,TGTGCCAGCAGCCCCCCGGGGACAGGGGGCACTGAAGCTTTCTTT,CASSPPGTGGTEAFF
TRBV6-1,.,TRBJ1-1,.,TGTGCCAGCAGGATGAAGCCCGGGAGCACTGAAGCTTTCTTT,CASRMKPGSTEAFF
TRBV7-9,.,TRBJ2-3,.,TGTGCCAGCAGCTTACGAGTAGCGGAAACAGATACGCAGTATTTT,CASSLRVAETDTQYF
TRBV5-5,.,TRBJ1-1,.,TGTGCCAGCAGCTTTTCCCTTCATGGGGAGACTGAAGCTTTCTTT,CASSFSLHGETEAFF
TRBV7-2,.,TRBJ1-2,.,TGTGCCAGCAGCCCGACGGGATCCGGCCATTATGGCTACACCTTC,CASSPTGSGHYGYTF
TRBV27,.,TRBJ2-3,.,TGTGCCAGCAGTCTAAGGCCGAAGGAGCGGGTAAAAGAGGATACGCAGTATTTT,CASSLRPKERVKEDTQYF
TRBV18,TRBD1,TRBJ1-4,few,TGTGCCAGCTCACCGTCCACAGGGGCAAATGAAAAACTGTTTTTT,CASSPSTGANEKLFF
TRBV9,.,TRBJ1-3,.,TGTGCCAGCACCCCGGGGGGCTCTGGAAACACCATATATTTT,CASTPGGSGNTIYF
TRBV11-3,TRBD1,TRBJ1-3,.,TGTGCCAGCAGCTCCAGGACAGGGCATGGAAACACCATATATTTT,CASSSRTGHGNTIYF
TRBV5-1,TRBD2,TRBJ2-7,once,TGCGCCAGCCGTCGGGAGGGCTACGAGCAGTACTTC,CASRREGYEQYF
TRBV2,.,TRBJ2-7,.,TGTGCCAGCCGGGGCCTGGGGGCCGAGCAGTACTTC,CASRGLGAEQYF
TRBV7-2,.,TRBJ2-7,.,TGTGCCAGCAGCTTAGCGGCGGGGCGCCTGAACTACGAGCAGTACTTC,CASSLAAGRLNYEQYF
TRBV7-6,.,TRBJ2-2,.,TGTGCCAGCAGCTTAGTTATCCGGGACATCGAAAACACCGGGGAGCTGTTTTTT,CASSLVIRDIENTGELFF
TRBV6-1,.,TRBJ2-3,.,TGTGCCACCCTCACAACCCGGGGGGCTGATACGCAGTATTTT,CATLTTRGADTQYF
TRBV5-1,.,TRBJ1-1,.,TGCGCCAGCAGCTCTATGAATCCCGCTGAAGCTTTCTTT,CASSSMNPAEAFF
TRBV12-1,.,TRBJ1-1,.,TGTGCCAGCAGCTTTCCGGGACAGCGACACACTGAAGCTTTCTTT,CASSFPGQRHTEAFF
TRBV4-1,.,TRBJ1-1,.,TGCGCCAGCAGCCAAGAATTTTCCGGTGGCACTGAAGCTTTCTTT,CASSQEFSGGTEAFF
TRBV6-4,TRBD1,TRBJ1-5,.,TGTGCCAGCAGTGACACAGGGGACGGTCAGCCCCAGCATTTT,CASSDTGDGQPQHF
TRBV5-1,TRBD2,TRBJ2-5,.,TGCGCCAGCAGCCAAACTAGCGGGGGGCCCCAAGAGACCCAGTACTTC,CASSQTSGGPQETQYF
TRBV7-8,.,TRBJ2-3,.,TGTGCCAGCAGCCGGGGGTTTGGGGATACGCAGTATTTT,CASSRGFGDTQYF
TRBV27,.,TRBJ2-1,.,TGTGCCAGCATCGACAGTAGCTCCTACAATGAGCAGTTCTTC,CASIDSSSYNEQFF
TRBV19,.,TRBJ1-4,.,TGTGCCAGTAGTACTAGTCGGAGCCGTAATGAAAAACTGTTTTTT,CASSTSRSRNEKLFF